This is a list of T cell receptor beta chains from one sample in a study of shared clonotypes between healthy human individuals. Assay: immunoSEQ multiplex PCR; the TCRdb copy retains only in-frame clones and omits some. The repertoire holds roughly 2,300,000 clones, roughly 92% seen once, with 0.37% in the top ten. Material: naive CD4+ T cells from PBMCs. These receptors came from a young man in good health. Some clones in this sample may be carry-over from other donors' samples. The CDR3 runs from the conserved cysteine through the conserved F or W. A D gene is named only where the DNA matches it firmly. Clone size, where shown, is once, few, many, or a class for clones that have expanded.

size: few; D: TRBD1; V: TRBV30; J: TRBJ1-1; DNA: TGTGCCTGGAGTGACAGGGGGAACACTGAAGCTTTCTTT; CDR3: CAWSDRGNTEAFF
size: NA; D: NA; V: TRBV7-6; J: TRBJ2-3; DNA: TGTGCCAGCAGCTTAGGTCCTACCACAGATACGCAGTATTTT; CDR3: CASSLGPTTDTQYF
size: once; D: NA; V: TRBV5-5; J: TRBJ1-2; DNA: TGTGCCAGCAGCTTGGGACAACTTGGCTACACCTTC; CDR3: CASSLGQLGYTF
size: NA; D: TRBD2; V: TRBV7-2; J: TRBJ2-7; DNA: TGTGCCAGCTCCCTAGGCTCCAGCGGACTAGGAGTCTACGAGCAGTACTTC; CDR3: CASSLGSSGLGVYEQYF
size: NA; D: NA; V: TRBV10-3; J: TRBJ2-7; DNA: TGTGCCATCAGTGAGTCAGACGGTTACGAGCAGTACTTC; CDR3: CAISESDGYEQYF
size: NA; D: NA; V: TRBV30; J: TRBJ2-7; DNA: TGTGCCTGGAGTTTAGGGACGAGTTCCTACGAGCAGTACTTC; CDR3: CAWSLGTSSYEQYF
size: NA; D: TRBD1; V: TRBV6-5; J: TRBJ1-5; DNA: TGTGCCAGCAGCGGACAGGGATATCAGCCCCAGCATTTT; CDR3: CASSGQGYQPQHF
size: once; D: TRBD1; V: TRBV6-4; J: TRBJ2-5; DNA: TGTGCCATCAGGACAGGGAAGGAGTACCAAGAGACCCAGTACTTC; CDR3: CAIRTGKEYQETQYF
size: once; D: TRBD1; V: TRBV6-5; J: TRBJ1-2; DNA: TGTGCCAGCAGGCCGGGACAGAACTATGGCTACACCTTC; CDR3: CASRPGQNYGYTF
size: NA; D: TRBD1; V: TRBV5-1; J: TRBJ2-5; DNA: TGCGCCAGCAGCTCCGGACAGGTCCAAAAAGAGACCCAGTACTTC; CDR3: CASSSGQVQKETQYF
size: NA; D: NA; V: TRBV7-8; J: TRBJ2-7; DNA: TGTGCCAGCAGCTCTCACACCGCCCGGGCTGAGTACGAGCAGTACTTC; CDR3: CASSSHTARAEYEQYF
size: NA; D: NA; V: TRBV5-1; J: TRBJ2-2; DNA: TGCGCCAGCTGCCCCCGCCCGCAGGGGACCGGGGAGCTGTTTTTT; CDR3: CASCPRPQGTGELFF
size: NA; D: TRBD2; V: TRBV30; J: TRBJ2-5; DNA: TGTGCCTGGAGGCTAGCGGGAGCAGAGACCCAGTACTTC; CDR3: CAWRLAGAETQYF
size: NA; D: NA; V: TRBV5-1; J: TRBJ2-5; DNA: TGCGCCAGCAGCTTGGTTGGGCAGGGACAAGAGACCCAGTACTTC; CDR3: CASSLVGQGQETQYF
size: NA; D: TRBD1; V: TRBV7-9; J: TRBJ1-4; DNA: TGTGCCAGCCGCCAATCGACAGGGGGATGGGATCCAGGAAAACTGTTTTTT; CDR3: CASRQSTGGWDPGKLFF
size: NA; D: NA; V: TRBV30; J: TRBJ1-1; DNA: TGTGCCTGGAGAACAACAGGTAGCACTGAAGCTTTCTTT; CDR3: CAWRTTGSTEAFF
size: NA; D: TRBD2; V: TRBV4-3; J: TRBJ2-3; DNA: TGCGCCAGCAGCAACCGGGGGGCAGATACGCAGTATTTT; CDR3: CASSNRGADTQYF
size: NA; D: NA; V: TRBV5-1; J: TRBJ2-7; DNA: TGCGCCAGCAGCTTGTTACCCCCCCTCAACGGCTACGAGCAGTACTTC; CDR3: CASSLLPPLNGYEQYF
size: NA; D: NA; V: TRBV2; J: TRBJ2-5; DNA: TGTGCCAGCAGTGGGCGGGATCAAGAGACCCAGTACTTC; CDR3: CASSGRDQETQYF
size: NA; D: NA; V: TRBV5-4; J: TRBJ1-3; DNA: TGTGCCAGCAGCCCCCGAGGGGGCTCTGGAAACACCATATATTTT; CDR3: CASSPRGGSGNTIYF
size: NA; D: TRBD2; V: TRBV2; J: TRBJ2-1; DNA: TGTGCCAGCAGTGCCGGGACTAGCGGGAGCAATGAGCAGTTCTTC; CDR3: CASSAGTSGSNEQFF
size: NA; D: NA; V: TRBV28; J: TRBJ1-4; DNA: TGTGCCAGCAGTTCCCCAGGGACAACTAATGAAAAACTGTTTTTT; CDR3: CASSSPGTTNEKLFF
size: few; D: TRBD1; V: TRBV30; J: TRBJ1-1; DNA: TGTGCCTTAAGGCAGGGGGCCACTGAAGCTTTCTTT; CDR3: CALRQGATEAFF
size: once; D: TRBD2; V: TRBV7-6; J: TRBJ2-1; DNA: TGTGCCAGCACGGGTAGGGGGACTAGCGGCTACAATGAGCAGTTCTTC; CDR3: CASTGRGTSGYNEQFF
size: NA; D: TRBD1; V: TRBV5-1; J: TRBJ1-1; DNA: TGCGCCAGCAGCGCTATAACAGGGGGGAACACTGAAGCTTTCTTT; CDR3: CASSAITGGNTEAFF
size: NA; D: TRBD1; V: TRBV7-9; J: TRBJ2-7; DNA: TGTGCCAGCAGCTCAGACAGGGTGATGCGTTACGAGCAGTACTTC; CDR3: CASSSDRVMRYEQYF
size: NA; D: NA; V: TRBV5-1; J: TRBJ2-1; DNA: TGCGCCAGCAGCTTTACGGGGGAGCAGTTCTTC; CDR3: CASSFTGEQFF
size: NA; D: TRBD1; V: TRBV6-1; J: TRBJ2-1; DNA: TGTGCCAGCAGTGAACAGGTGGGACAGGGTAATCATGAGCAGTTCTTC; CDR3: CASSEQVGQGNHEQFF
size: NA; D: NA; V: TRBV7-2; J: TRBJ2-7; DNA: TGTGCCAGCAGCTTAGCGGGCAGAAACTCCTACGAGCAGTACTTC; CDR3: CASSLAGRNSYEQYF
size: NA; D: NA; V: TRBV7-2; J: TRBJ1-4; DNA: TGTGCCAGCAGCCCCAGTGGAACTAATGAAAAACTGTTTTTT; CDR3: CASSPSGTNEKLFF
size: NA; D: NA; V: TRBV4-3; J: TRBJ2-1; DNA: TGCGCCAGCAGCCCGGGTCAGGACCCCTACAATGAGCAGTTCTTC; CDR3: CASSPGQDPYNEQFF
size: NA; D: NA; V: TRBV4-3; J: TRBJ1-1; DNA: TGCGCCAGCAGCCCCAAAAACCGGGGTCATGGGTTGGTGAACACTGAAGCTTTCTTT; CDR3: CASSPKNRGHGLVNTEAFF
size: NA; D: NA; V: TRBV6-5; J: TRBJ1-2; DNA: TGTGCCAGCAGTTCGCCATGGGACAACTACGGCTACACCTTC; CDR3: CASSSPWDNYGYTF
size: NA; D: NA; V: TRBV7-9; J: TRBJ1-3; DNA: TGTGCCAGCAGCTTAGTTGGAAACACCATATATTTT; CDR3: CASSLVGNTIYF
size: NA; D: NA; V: TRBV27; J: TRBJ2-1; DNA: TGTGCCAGCAGGGGGGACCTAGGAGGGGTTGGTGAGCAGTTCTTC; CDR3: CASRGDLGGVGEQFF
size: NA; D: TRBD1; V: TRBV5-1; J: TRBJ1-5; DNA: TGCGCCAGCAGCCTGGGACAGGGAAGTCAGCCCCAGCATTTT; CDR3: CASSLGQGSQPQHF
size: NA; D: NA; V: TRBV7-8; J: TRBJ1-1; DNA: TGTGCCAGCAGCTCCGCCCAAGCAGTGAACACTGAAGCTTTCTTT; CDR3: CASSSAQAVNTEAFF
size: NA; D: NA; V: TRBV28; J: TRBJ1-2; DNA: TGTGCCAGCAGTTTGCGAGTAGGGGTTGTGGTTTATGGCTACACCTTC; CDR3: CASSLRVGVVVYGYTF
size: once; D: NA; V: TRBV7-2; J: TRBJ2-2; DNA: TGTGCCAGCAGCTTAGCCCTAGGATGGGGGACCGGGGAGCTGTTTTTT; CDR3: CASSLALGWGTGELFF